This T cell receptor (beta chain) was profiled in a study of shared clonotypes between healthy human individuals. Points from the study as a whole: Rarefaction showed sorted-subset sequencing was incomplete despite large depth.

Assay runs were performed at deep level. Clones were read by immunoSEQ multiplex PCR, and TCRdb kept only the in-frame ones, dropping some. Of 2 million to 2.5 million clones in the sample, nearly 97% were seen once. The length of the CDR3 is 19 residues. The germline V gene encodes CDR1 SGHTA and CDR2 FQGNSA. V gave up 0 bases and J gave up 3 bases; unmatched junction bases: 10. A note on this clone: Its antigen is undetermined.

The source material was naive CD4+ T cells sorted from blood. Noted subset: CD45RA+ positively selected. The chain recombines TRBV7-2 with TRBJ2-3; 12 positions agree with TRBD2. This TCR was recovered from a man aged 18-30 years in good health. The CDR3 bases are TGTGCCAGCAGCTTAGCTGTGCGGCTAGCGGGAGGGCCGACAGATACGCAGTATTTT. Its protein is CASSLAVRLAGGPTDTQYF.